These 15 T cell receptor beta chains came from one sample sequenced in a study of blood T cell repertoires in COVID-19. Assay: immunoSEQ multiplex PCR; the TCRdb copy retains only in-frame clones and omits some. Of approximately 300,000 clones in the sample, approximately 86% were seen once. Input material: peripheral blood. All receptors derive from a human donor with COVID-19, enrolled during active disease. The donor label of this sample is uncertain.

The rearrangement uses TRBV19 and TRBJ2-1; 8 bases agree with TRBD2. With 11 bases clipped from V and 7 bases from J, the junction kept 7 bases outside the gene matches. Germline CDR1 reads LNHDA; CDR2 reads SQIVND (reference sequence). This CDR3 is 12 amino acids long. Here the CDR3 reads CASLAEWNEQFF. CDR3 DNA sequence: TGTGCCTCACTAGCGGAGTGGAATGAGCAGTTCTTC.

The rearrangement uses TRBV19 and TRBJ2-2, with 7 positions matching TRBD1. CDR1 LNHDA and CDR2 SQIVND come from the germline V gene (reference sequence). The ends lost 5 bases at V and 4 bases at J; junction bases unmatched: 7. The CDR3 has 15 residues. The CDR3 DNA reads TGTGCCAGTAGTCTCCGCCGGGACAGCACCGGGGAGCTGTTTTTT. Translated: CASSLRRDSTGELFF. The full variable domain, rest sourced from reference TRBV19 and TRBJ2-2, is DGGITQSPKYLFRKEGQNVTLSCEQNLNHDAMYWYRQDPGQGLRLIYYSQIVNDFQKGDIAEGYSVSREKKESFPLTVTSAQKNPTAFYLCASSLRRDSTGELFFGEGSRLTVL.

Concerning this clone itself: A junction boundary mismatches the germline segment, possibly from a read error. The chain employs TRBV5-8 and TRBJ1-1, with D tentatively TRBD1 (6 bases). The germline gives CDR1 SGHTS, CDR2 YDEGEE. This CDR3 contains 11 residues. The CDR3 sequence: CASSSRDILVF. The CDR3 DNA is TGTGCCAGCAGCTCCCGGGACATCCTCGTTTTT.

V usage is TRBV20-1 and J usage is TRBJ2-7; no firm D call. V was trimmed by 4 bases and J by 2 bases, leaving 6 bases between them. The CDR3 runs to 11 residues. In germline, CDR1 is DFQATT, CDR2 SNEGSKA (reference sequence). The CDR3 bases are TGCAGTGCTACCCCTACCTACGAGCAGTACTTC. Its translation is CSATPTYEQYF.

The chain couples TRBV7-9 to TRBJ2-2; D is perhaps TRBD2 (6 bases). V lost 3 bases and J 6 bases, leaving 11 bases between the germline ends. CDR1 is SEHNR, CDR2 FQNEAQ, per germline (reference sequence). CDR3 length equals 14 residues. CDR3 nucleotides: TGTGCCAGCAGCTTGGGGGGACTGGCCGGGGAGCTGTTTTTT. Its translation: CASSLGGLAGELFF. Full variable domain (outside the CDR3, taken from reference TRBV7-9 and TRBJ2-2): DTGVSQNPRHKITKRGQNVTFRCDPISEHNRLYWYRQTLGQGPEFLTYFQNEAQLEKSRLLSDRFSAERPKGSFSTLEIQRTEQGDSAMYLCASSLGGLAGELFFGEGSRLTVL.

This chain links TRBV15 with TRBJ2-3; 8 bases agree with TRBD2. This CDR3 comprises 18 residues. V gave up 0 bases and J gave up 5 bases; unmatched junction bases: 13. Germline-derived CDR1 and CDR2 are LNHNV and YYDKDF (reference sequence). The CDR3: CATSRDTPTGGPQDTQYF. CDR3 bases: TGTGCCACCAGCAGAGATACCCCGACGGGAGGGCCTCAAGATACGCAGTATTTT.

The J gene is TRBJ2-2, the V gene TRBV7-7; 10 bases align to TRBD2. CDR3 length equals 15 residues. Germline CDR1 and CDR2: SSHAT and FNYEAQ (reference sequence). CDR3 coding DNA: TGTGCTAGCGGAATAGCGGGAGGAAACACCGGGGAGCTGTTTTTT. Protein product: CASGIAGGNTGELFF.

The V call is TRBV7-9, the J call TRBJ1-1; D uncertain. This CDR3 region has 12 residues. The V gene lost 6 bases and the J gene lost 11 bases, with 16 bases spanning the gap. Germline CDR1 reads SEHNR; CDR2 reads FQNEAQ (reference sequence). As DNA, the CDR3 is TGTGCCAGCAGTCAGGCCGTCCCCAGGGCTTTCTTT. It specifies CASSQAVPRAFF.

The J gene is TRBJ2-5, the V gene TRBV11-2, with 16 bases lining up with TRBD2. With 6 bases clipped from V and 1 base from J, the junction kept 5 bases outside the gene matches. Germline CDR1 reads SGHAT; CDR2 reads FQNNGV. This CDR3 has 17 amino acids. The CDR3 loop is CASSQGLAGGSQETQYF. The CDR3 nucleotides read TGTGCCAGCAGTCAGGGACTAGCGGGAGGGTCCCAAGAGACCCAGTACTTC. Based on the CDR3 plus reference TRBV11-2 and TRBJ2-5, the full variable domain is EAGVAQSPRYKIIEKRQSVAFWCNPISGHATLYWYQQILGQGPKLLIQFQNNGVVDDSQLPKDRFSAERLKGVDSTLKIQPAKLEDSAVYLCASSQGLAGGSQETQYFGPGTRLLVL.

This clone was recorded a few times. The chain couples TRBV29-1 to TRBJ1-1; perhaps TRBD1 as D (5 bases). The ends were cut back, 4 bases at V and 0 bases at J, with 12 bases in the middle. Germline loops: CDR1 SQVTM, CDR2 ANQGSEA. CDR3 length: 14 amino acids. CDR3 coding DNA: TGCAGCGTTGTACCAGCGGGACTGAACACTGAAGCTTTCTTT. Translation gives CSVVPAGLNTEAFF. Looking up the rest from reference TRBV29-1 and TRBJ1-1 gives the full variable domain: SAVISQKPSRDICQRGTSLTIQCQVDSQVTMMFWYRQQPGQSLTLIATANQGSEATYESGFVIDKFPISRPNLTFSTLTVSNMSPEDSSIYLCSVVPAGLNTEAFFGQGTRLTVV.

The J gene is TRBJ2-2, the V gene TRBV5-1; TRBD2 matches at 8 bases. The CDR3 is 17 amino acids. Per germline, CDR1 SGHRS and CDR2 YFSETQ. V gave up 1 base and J gave up 4 bases; unmatched junction bases: 9. CDR3 in DNA: TGCGCCAGCAGCTTGTCCAGCGGGAGCGCCGCCACCGGGGAGCTGTTTTTT. It specifies CASSLSSGSAATGELFF.

The genes are TRBV18 and TRBJ2-7; 8 bases are shared with TRBD2. Trimming at V came to 4 bases and at J to 6 bases, leaving 11 bases not matched to a gene. This CDR3 comprises 15 residues. The V gene's germline CDR1 is KGHSH and CDR2 LQKENI. CDR3 DNA: TGTGCCAGCTCACTTGCCGGGACTAGGGGAAGCGAGCAGTACTTC. It translates to CASSLAGTRGSEQYF.

This chain uses TRBV5-5 with TRBJ1-4, with TRBD1 as a possible D gene (6 bases). Germline CDR1 and CDR2: SGHKS and YYEKEE (reference sequence). The CDR3 covers 13 residues. Deletions cut 4 bases from V and 4 bases from J, with 8 bases between. The CDR3: CASSPDSNEKLFF. In DNA form, the CDR3 reads TGTGCCAGCAGCCCGGACAGTAATGAAAAACTGTTTTTT.

This chain links TRBV19 with TRBJ1-1; 12 nucleotides line up with TRBD1. Germline loops: CDR1 LNHDA, CDR2 SQIVND (reference sequence). V shed 3 bases, J shed 4 bases, and the junction held 9 bases outside the gene matches. This CDR3 region has 17 residues. The CDR3 sequence: CASSISRDRGRGTEAFF. The CDR3 coding sequence is TGTGCCAGTAGTATCTCTCGGGACAGGGGGCGAGGCACTGAAGCTTTCTTT.

CDR3 in DNA: TGTGCCAGTAGTCCAAACGACAGGGTAACTGAAGCTTTCTTT. As protein: CASSPNDRVTEAFF. The chain links TRBV19 to TRBJ1-1; 7 bases line up with TRBD1. CDR1 is LNHDA, CDR2 SQIVND, per germline (reference sequence). CDR3 length: 14 amino acids. The J segment lost 5 bases and the V segment lost 5 bases, leaving 8 bases of the junction unmatched.